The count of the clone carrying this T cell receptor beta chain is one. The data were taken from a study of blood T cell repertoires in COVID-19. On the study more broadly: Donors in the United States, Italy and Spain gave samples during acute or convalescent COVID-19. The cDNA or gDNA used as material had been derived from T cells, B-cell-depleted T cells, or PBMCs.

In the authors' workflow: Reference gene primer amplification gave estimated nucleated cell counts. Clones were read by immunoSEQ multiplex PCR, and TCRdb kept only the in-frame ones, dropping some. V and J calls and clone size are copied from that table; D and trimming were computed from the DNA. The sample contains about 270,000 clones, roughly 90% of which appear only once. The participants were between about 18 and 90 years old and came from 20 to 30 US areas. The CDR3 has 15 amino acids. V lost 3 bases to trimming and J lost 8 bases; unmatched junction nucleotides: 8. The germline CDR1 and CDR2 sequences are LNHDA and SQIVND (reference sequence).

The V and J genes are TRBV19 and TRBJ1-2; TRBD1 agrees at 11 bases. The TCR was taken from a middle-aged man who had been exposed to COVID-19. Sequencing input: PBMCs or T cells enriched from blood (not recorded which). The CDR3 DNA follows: TGTGCCAGTAGTATCGGGACAGGGGGTAGGGAGGGCTACACCTTC. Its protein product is CASSIGTGGREGYTF. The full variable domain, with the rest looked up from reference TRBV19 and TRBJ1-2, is DGGITQSPKYLFRKEGQNVTLSCEQNLNHDAMYWYRQDPGQGLRLIYYSQIVNDFQKGDIAEGYSVSREKKESFPLTVTSAQKNPTAFYLCASSIGTGGREGYTFGSGTRLTVV.